This TCR beta chain stems from a study of T cell changes during pregnancy in multiple sclerosis. Germline CDR1 reads SQVTM; CDR2 reads ANQGSEA. The CDR3 sequence is 13 residues long. V shed 8 bases, J shed 6 bases, and the junction held 10 bases outside the gene matches. Using immunoSEQ multiplex PCR, the repertoire was profiled, and TCRdb retains in-frame clones only, with some absent. The sample carries roughly 61,000 clones, about 92% recorded once. The receptor was derived from a female donor with multiple sclerosis, enrolled in a pregnancy study. This sequence joins TRBV29-1 and TRBJ2-1, with 7 nucleotides matching TRBD2. Sample: peripheral blood, taken after pregnancy. CDR3 residues: CSFKREHFNEQFF. The CDR3 coding sequence is TGCAGCTTTAAGCGGGAACACTTCAATGAGCAGTTCTTC.